This section outlines one T cell receptor (beta chain) sequence together with its context. The sample holds a few counts of this clone. Its recognized antigen is unknown. Base qualities are not recorded, but no much larger clone differs from it by a single base. The data derive from a study of CD8+ T cells in alopecia areata (dated by TCRdb to the late 2010s). For the wider study: Treated patients were enrolled in an open-label pilot trial of oral tofacitinib at 5 to 10 mg twice daily for moderate-to-severe alopecia areata. Tofacitinib was administered for 6 to 18 months, and 6 months of follow-up off drug were then conducted to assess delayed response and recurrence. In treated patients, disease severity was measured using the SALT score, which gives the percentage of scalp surface area affected. The study used high-throughput TCRbeta sequencing to examine T cell clonal expansion in alopecia areata, in both the C3H/HeJ mouse model and human patients. In humans, TCRbeta sequencing was performed on scalp tissue and on sorted CD4+ and CD8+ peripheral blood T cells from healthy controls and from patients with patchy or totalis/universalis alopecia areata. Biopsies were taken from tofacitinib-treated patients at baseline and at 4 and 24 weeks of treatment, and a later scalp biopsy was taken in several of the tofacitinib-treated patients. Scalp clonality was compared across normal scalp (n=4), patchy alopecia areata scalp (n=8), and alopecia totalis/universalis scalp (n=8). RNA was obtained with the PAXgene miRNA kit for fixed scalp, the miRNeasy kit for PBMCs, and the RNeasy kit for mouse skin. Amplification of TCRbeta CDR3 regions was done by immunoSEQ multiplex PCR using 35 Vbeta forward primers and 13 Jbeta reverse primers.

The CDR3 has 15 amino acids, counting the end cysteine and phenylalanine. Only the CDR3 DNA stays, 45 bases, in frame from base 1. V drops 5 bases and J drops 0 bases, leaving 13 bases in between. CDR1 and CDR2 (SEHNR, FQNEAQ) derive from the germline V gene (reference sequence). Overall study results and their limits: Scalp TCR repertoire analysis is complicated because resident alphabeta T cells in normal human skin are also sequenced, whereas mouse skin is dominated by gammadelta T cells. Shared TCR sequences between patients were less evident than in mice, which may be partly attributable to HLA diversity in the patient population. During tofacitinib treatment, many expanded lesional clones stuck around in both scalp and blood, and this persistence may partly explain why relapse happens after treatment is stopped. Because the treated cohort was small and had only one nonresponder, larger studies are needed to examine links between baseline CD8+ expansion and response. Tofacitinib significantly decreased scalp clonality and the number of expanded CD8+ clones among the top 100 scalp clones. Compared with normal scalp, lesional scalp, particularly in alopecia totalis/universalis, had higher clonality and more expanded CD8+ clones, which suggests antigenic drive.

The treatment or condition label, as the study defines it: oral pan-JAK inhibitor, 5-10 mg twice daily. Lesional scalp punch biopsies and peripheral blood were obtained from alopecia areata patients. PBMCs were isolated by density centrifugation and stained for CD3, CD4 and CD8, and CD4+ and CD8+ T cells were sorted on a FACSAria. The library was obtained by the immunoSEQ multiplex PCR assay. For TCR sequencing, RNA was extracted from every sample and reverse transcribed into cDNA to serve as template. SuperScript III was used to make first-strand cDNA, primed with a 2:1 mix of oligo-dT and random hexamers. A synthetic immune receptor repertoire was used to gauge amplification bias, and whatever bias remained was removed computationally. Under the source paper's analysis protocol: After raw reads were preprocessed to remove errors, the CDR3 was defined following IMGT conventions as running from the conserved cysteine to phenylalanine. Clonality was calculated as 1 minus Shannon entropy normalized by log2 of the number of productive unique TCRs. CD4 or CD8 identity of scalp clones was inferred by cross-referencing scalp TCRbeta sequences with sorted blood CD4 and CD8 repertoires. Drawn from immuneACCESS, this table holds only the in-frame rearrangements with V and J called that TCRdb kept. Clones are partly lost; checked studies trace under half to an unresolved V gene and leave the rest unexplained. V and J calls and clone size are copied from that table; D and trimming were computed from the DNA. This sample is represented by about 200,000 clones; 30% to 40% of them were singletons. The top ten clones comprise 0.4% to 0.55% of the sample.

The source was CD4+ T cells sorted from blood, collected at approximately week 34, from a patient treated with tofacitinib. The V gene is TRBV7-9 and the J gene is TRBJ1-2, with TRBD1 as a weak D call on 6 bases. This TCR came from a human donor with alopecia areata. CDR3 sequence: CASSPHREANYGYTF. The nucleotides are TGTGCCAGCAGCCCCCACAGGGAGGCTAACTATGGCTACACCTTC. With the rest looked up from the reference TRBV7-9 and TRBJ1-2 genes rather than sequenced, the full variable domain is DTGVSQNPRHKITKRGQNVTFRCDPISEHNRLYWYRQTLGQGPEFLTYFQNEAQLEKSRLLSDRFSAERPKGSFSTLEIQRTEQGDSAMYLCASSPHREANYGYTFGSGTRLTVV.